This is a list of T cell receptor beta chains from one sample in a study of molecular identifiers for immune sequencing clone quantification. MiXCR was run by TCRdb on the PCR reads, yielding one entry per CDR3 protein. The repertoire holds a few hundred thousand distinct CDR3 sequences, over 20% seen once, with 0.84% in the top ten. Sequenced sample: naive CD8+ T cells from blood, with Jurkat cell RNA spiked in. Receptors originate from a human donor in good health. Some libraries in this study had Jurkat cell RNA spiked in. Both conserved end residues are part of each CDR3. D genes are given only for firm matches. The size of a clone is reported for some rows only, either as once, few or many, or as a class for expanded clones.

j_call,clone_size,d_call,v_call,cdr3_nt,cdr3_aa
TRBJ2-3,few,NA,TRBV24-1,TGTGCCACCGCTACTAGCAGAACAGATACGCAGTATTTT,CATATSRTDTQYF
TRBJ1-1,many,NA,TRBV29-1,TGCAGCGTTGAACCCGCTGGAGGGCGCATAAACACTGAAGCTTTCTTT,CSVEPAGGRINTEAFF
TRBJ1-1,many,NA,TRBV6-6,TGTGCCAGCAGCCCGGGCCAGAACACTGAAGCTTTCTTT,CASSPGQNTEAFF
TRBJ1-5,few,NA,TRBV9,TGTGCCAGCAGCGTAGGGGCCGGGGAAACTCAGCCCCAGCATTTT,CASSVGAGETQPQHF
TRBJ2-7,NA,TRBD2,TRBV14,TGTGCCAGCAGCCAAAGACCGGGACTAGGGGTCTACGAGCAGTACTTC,CASSQRPGLGVYEQYF
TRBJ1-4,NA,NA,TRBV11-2,TGTGCCAGCAGCTCGAGACCAGACGGACCTAATGAAAAACTGTCTTTT,CASSSRPDGPNEKLSF
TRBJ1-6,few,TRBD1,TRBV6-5,TGTGCCAGCAGCAACAGGGGTATTAATTCACCCCTCCACTTT,CASSNRGINSPLHF
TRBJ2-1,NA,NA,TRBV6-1,TGTGCCAGCAGTAGACAGACACCGGTCAATGAGCAGTTCTTC,CASSRQTPVNEQFF
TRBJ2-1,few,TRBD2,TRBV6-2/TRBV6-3,TGTGCCAGCAGAGAGCGGGGGGGCGCCTTGGAGCAGTTCTTC,CASRERGGALEQFF
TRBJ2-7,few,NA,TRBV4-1,TGCGCCAGCAGCCAAGATCTAGCCGGCGAGCAGTACTTC,CASSQDLAGEQYF
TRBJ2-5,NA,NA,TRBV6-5,TGTGCCAGCAGTTACAGAGGGCGGGGACCCCAAGAGACCCAGTACTTC,CASSYRGRGPQETQYF
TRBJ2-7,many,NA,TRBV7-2,TGTGCCAGCAGCTTGTCCGGTTCCTACGAGCAGTACTTC,CASSLSGSYEQYF
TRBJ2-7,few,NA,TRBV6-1,TGTGCCAGCAGTGAAGTATTGAATATTGGTCGAAAGGGCTACGAGCAGTACTTC,CASSEVLNIGRKGYEQYF
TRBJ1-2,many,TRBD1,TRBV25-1,TGTGCCAGCACCGAGGGGACAGGAGCCCTAAACTATGGCTACACCTTC,CASTEGTGALNYGYTF
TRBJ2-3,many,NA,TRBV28,TGTGCCAGCACCCCTCCGAAGGCCACAGATACGCAGTATTTT,CASTPPKATDTQYF
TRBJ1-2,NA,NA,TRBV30,TGTGCCTGGAGGGCTAGAGCTAACTATGGCTACACCTTC,CAWRARANYGYTF
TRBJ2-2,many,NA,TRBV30,TGTGCCTGGAGAAAGGTAGTGAACACCGGGGAGCTGTTTTTT,CAWRKVVNTGELFF
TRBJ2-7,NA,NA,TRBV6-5,TGTGCCAGCAGTTACGTCGGGGCTAGCGTCTCCTACGAGCAGTACTTC,CASSYVGASVSYEQYF
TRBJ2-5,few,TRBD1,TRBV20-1,TGCAGTGCCAGAACGGGACAGCAAGAGACCCAGTACTTC,CSARTGQQETQYF
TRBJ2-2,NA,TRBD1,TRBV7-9,TGTGCCAGCAGCACCTGGGACAGTTCGACCGGGGAGCTGTTTTTT,CASSTWDSSTGELFF
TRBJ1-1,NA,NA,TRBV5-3,TGTGCCAGCAGCTTGCGGGAGGGGTACACTGAAGCTTTCTTT,CASSLREGYTEAFF
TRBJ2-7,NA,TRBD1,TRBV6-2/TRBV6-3,TGTGCCAGCACCAACAGGGTGGACAGGGGGTACGAGCAGTACTTC,CASTNRVDRGYEQYF
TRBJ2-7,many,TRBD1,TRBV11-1,TGTGCCAGCAGCACCACTCGGACAGGGTGGTACGAGCAGTACTTC,CASSTTRTGWYEQYF
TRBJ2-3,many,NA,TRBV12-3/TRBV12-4,TGTGCCAGCAGCTTCGGCGGGAGCACAGATACGCAGTATTTT,CASSFGGSTDTQYF
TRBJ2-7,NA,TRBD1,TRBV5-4,TGTGCCAGCAGCCCCGACAGGGTCCATTCGTACGAGCAGTACTTC,CASSPDRVHSYEQYF
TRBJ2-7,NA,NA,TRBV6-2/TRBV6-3,TGTGCCAGCAGGTACACAGGGCAACTCGAGCAGTACTTC,CASRYTGQLEQYF
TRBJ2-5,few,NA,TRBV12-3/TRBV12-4,TGTGCCAGCAGTTTGAACCAGGGCTGGGTGACCCAGTACTTC,CASSLNQGWVTQYF
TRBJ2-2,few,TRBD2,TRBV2,TGTGCCAGCAGTGCTGGACTAGCGGGCGGGAACACCGGGGAGCTGTTTTTT,CASSAGLAGGNTGELFF
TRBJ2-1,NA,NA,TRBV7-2,TGTGCCAGCACCCCCCGGATAGGACGGGAGATTGAGCAGTTCTTC,CASTPRIGREIEQFF
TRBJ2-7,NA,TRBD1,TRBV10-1,TGCGCCAGCTTCGACAGGGGGCTTATCAACGAGCAGTACTTC,CASFDRGLINEQYF
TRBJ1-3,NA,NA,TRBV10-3,TGTGCCATCAGTGAGTCAGCCGGGACTGGATCCGACTCTGGAAACACCATATATTTT,CAISESAGTGSDSGNTIYF
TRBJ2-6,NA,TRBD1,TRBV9,TGTGCCAGCAGCACCCGGGACAGAGAGTACTCTGGGGCCAACGTCCTGACTTTC,CASSTRDREYSGANVLTF
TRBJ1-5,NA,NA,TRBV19,TGTGCCAGTAGTATCGGAACGAGGACGAATCAGCCCCAGCATTTT,CASSIGTRTNQPQHF
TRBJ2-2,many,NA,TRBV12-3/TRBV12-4,TGTGCCAGCCGGGAGACCGGGGAGCTGTTTTTT,CASRETGELFF
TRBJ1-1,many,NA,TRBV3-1,TGTGCCAGCAGCCAAGCACCGGAGAACACTGAAGCTTTCTTT,CASSQAPENTEAFF